The entry that follows covers one TCR beta chain sequence. The target antigen is unknown. This entry is derived from a study of shared clonotypes between healthy human individuals. Findings and limits, study-wide: Rarefaction showed sorted-subset sequencing was incomplete despite large depth. Represented diversity, genetic and exposure-history alike, was limited by few donors.

Germline V gene data show CDR1 as SNHLY and CDR2 as FYNNEI. The J segment lost 7 bases and the V segment lost 8 bases, leaving 6 bases of the junction unmatched. The CDR3 extends over 15 amino acids. Genomic DNA per cell subset filled all wells of several immunoSEQ plates. Sequencing used immunoSEQ multiplex PCR; TCRdb keeps in-frame clones, though not all of them. This sample has 2 million to 3 million clones; approximately 93% occur once, and the top ten carry 0.36%. Sequencing was done on a sample of naive CD4+ T cells from PBMCs. Subset given: CD45RA+ positively selected. This chain connects TRBV2 to TRBJ2-2; 14 bases align to TRBD2. The receptor's source is a young man in good health. Some clones in this sample may be carry-over from other donors' samples. The CDR3 region has the DNA TGTGCCAGCGAGGGACTAGCGGGAGTCGGCGGGGAGCTGTTTTTT. Protein sequence: CASEGLAGVGGELFF. The full variable domain, completed using reference TRBV2 and TRBJ2-2, is EPEVTQTPSHQVTQMGQEVILRCVPISNHLYFYWYRQILGQKVEFLVSFYNNEISEKSEIFDDQFSVERPDGSNFTLKIRSTKLEDSAMYFCASEGLAGVGGELFFGEGSRLTVL.